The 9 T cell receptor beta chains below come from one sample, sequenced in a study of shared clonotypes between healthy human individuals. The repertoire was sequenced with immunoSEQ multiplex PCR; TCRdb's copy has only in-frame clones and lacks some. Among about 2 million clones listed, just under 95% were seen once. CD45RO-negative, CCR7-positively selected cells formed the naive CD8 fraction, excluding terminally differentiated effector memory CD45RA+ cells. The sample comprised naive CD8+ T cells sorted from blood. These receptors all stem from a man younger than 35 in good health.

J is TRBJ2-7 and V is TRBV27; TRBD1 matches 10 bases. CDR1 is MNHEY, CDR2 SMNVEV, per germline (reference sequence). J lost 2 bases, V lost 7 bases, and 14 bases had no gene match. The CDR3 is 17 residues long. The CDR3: CASTPSVGDRGAYEQYF. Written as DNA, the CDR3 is TGTGCCAGCACCCCTTCGGTGGGGGACAGGGGTGCCTACGAGCAGTACTTC.

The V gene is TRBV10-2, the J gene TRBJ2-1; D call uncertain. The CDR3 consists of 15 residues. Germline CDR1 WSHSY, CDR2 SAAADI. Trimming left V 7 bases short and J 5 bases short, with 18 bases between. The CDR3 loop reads CASNDGDLPNNEQFF. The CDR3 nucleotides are TGCGCCAGCAATGATGGAGACTTACCCAACAATGAGCAGTTCTTC.

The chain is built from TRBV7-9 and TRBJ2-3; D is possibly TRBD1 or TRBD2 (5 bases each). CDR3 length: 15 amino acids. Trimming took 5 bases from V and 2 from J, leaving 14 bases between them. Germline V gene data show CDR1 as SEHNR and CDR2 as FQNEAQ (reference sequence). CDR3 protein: CASSPGTKDTDTQYF. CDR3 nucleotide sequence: TGTGCCAGCAGCCCCGGGACGAAGGACACAGATACGCAGTATTTT.

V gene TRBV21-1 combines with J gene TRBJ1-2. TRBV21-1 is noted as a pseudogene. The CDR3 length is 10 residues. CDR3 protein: CASGSRTYTF. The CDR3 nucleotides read TGTGCCAGCGGTAGCAGGACCTACACCTTC.

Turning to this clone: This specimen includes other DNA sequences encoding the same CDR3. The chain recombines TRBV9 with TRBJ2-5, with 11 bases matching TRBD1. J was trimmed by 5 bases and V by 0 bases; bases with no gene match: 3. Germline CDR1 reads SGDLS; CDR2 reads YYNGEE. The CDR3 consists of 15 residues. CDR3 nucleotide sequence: TGTGCCAGCAGCGTAGCAGGGACAGGGGGGGAGACCCAGTACTTC. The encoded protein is CASSVAGTGGETQYF.

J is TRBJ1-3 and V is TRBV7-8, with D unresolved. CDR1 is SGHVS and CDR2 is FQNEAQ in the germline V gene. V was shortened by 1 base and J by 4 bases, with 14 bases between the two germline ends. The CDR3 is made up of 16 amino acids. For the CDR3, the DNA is TGTGCCAGCAGCTTAGAGTCCATAACTCTGGGAAACACCATATATTTT. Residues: CASSLESITLGNTIYF. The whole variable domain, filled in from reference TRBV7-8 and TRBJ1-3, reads GAGVSQSPRYKVAKRGQDVALRCDPISGHVSLFWYQQALGQGPEFLTYFQNEAQLDKSGLPSDRFFAERPEGSVSTLKIQRTQQEDSAVYLCASSLESITLGNTIYFGEGSWLTVV.

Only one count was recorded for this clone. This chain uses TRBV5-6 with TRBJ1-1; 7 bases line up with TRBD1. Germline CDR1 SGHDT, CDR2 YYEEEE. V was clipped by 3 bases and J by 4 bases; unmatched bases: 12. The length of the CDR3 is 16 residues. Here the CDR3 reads CASSSTGTLQGTEAFF. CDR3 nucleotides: TGTGCCAGCAGCTCGACAGGGACTCTGCAGGGCACTGAAGCTTTCTTT.

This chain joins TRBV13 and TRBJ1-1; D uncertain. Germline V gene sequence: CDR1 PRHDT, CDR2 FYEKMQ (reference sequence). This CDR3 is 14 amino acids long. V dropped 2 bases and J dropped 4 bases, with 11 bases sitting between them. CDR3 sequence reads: CASSLKMAFTEAFF. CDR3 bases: TGTGCCAGCAGCTTAAAGATGGCCTTCACTGAAGCTTTCTTT.

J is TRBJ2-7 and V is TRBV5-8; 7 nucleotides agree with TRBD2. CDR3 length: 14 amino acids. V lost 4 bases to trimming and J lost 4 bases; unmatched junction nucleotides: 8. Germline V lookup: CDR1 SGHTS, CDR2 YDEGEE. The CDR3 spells CASSAPTSRYEQYF. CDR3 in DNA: TGTGCCAGCAGCGCGCCGACTAGCCGGTACGAGCAGTACTTC.